What follows is one T cell receptor beta chain and its context. The sample belongs to a study of blood T cell repertoires in COVID-19. Study-wide context: From the United States, Italy and Spain came samples of acute and convalescent COVID-19.

CDR1 and CDR2 (germline): MNHEY, SVGEGT. The CDR3 extends over 16 amino acids. V was shortened by 0 bases and J by 0 bases, with 9 bases between the two germline ends. Sequencing used immunoSEQ multiplex PCR; TCRdb keeps in-frame clones, though not all of them. The sample lists over 150,000 clones; 80% to 90% were seen once. Source material: peripheral blood. The receptor comes from a woman in her 70s who had recovered from COVID-19. The chain links TRBV6-2 or TRBV6-3 to TRBJ1-5; D gene ambiguous. Here the CDR3 reads CASSYSRRASNQPQHF. The CDR3 DNA reads TGTGCCAGCAGTTACTCGAGGAGGGCTAGCAATCAGCCCCAGCATTTT.